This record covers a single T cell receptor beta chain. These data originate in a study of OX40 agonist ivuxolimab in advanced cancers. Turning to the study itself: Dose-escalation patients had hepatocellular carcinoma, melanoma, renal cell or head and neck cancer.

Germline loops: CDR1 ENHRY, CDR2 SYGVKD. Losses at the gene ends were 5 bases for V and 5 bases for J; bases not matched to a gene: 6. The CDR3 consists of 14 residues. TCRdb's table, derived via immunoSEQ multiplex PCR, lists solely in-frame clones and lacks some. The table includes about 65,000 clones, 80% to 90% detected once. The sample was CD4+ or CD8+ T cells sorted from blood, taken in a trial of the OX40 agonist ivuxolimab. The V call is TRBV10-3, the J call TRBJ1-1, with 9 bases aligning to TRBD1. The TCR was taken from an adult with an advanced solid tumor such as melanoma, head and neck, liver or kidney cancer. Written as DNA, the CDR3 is TGTGCCATCAGTCTCGGGACAGGGAATACTGAAGCTTTCTTT. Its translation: CAISLGTGNTEAFF.